Included here is one T cell receptor beta chain sequence, with context. Its antigen is unknown. PCR amplification relied on 60 Vbeta primers (plus 13 Jbeta primers). Original methodology: An analysis performed later counted roughly 80 million unique TCR beta chains (roughly 11 million of them shared). Using immunoSEQ multiplex PCR, the repertoire was profiled, and TCRdb retains in-frame clones only, with some absent. V and J calls and clone size come straight from that table; D and trimming were deduced from the DNA. Of 100,000 or so clones listed, around 76% are singletons. The record originates from a study of cytomegalovirus exposure and HLA in healthy donors. Study-level results: The authors reported that TCR beta sequences could predict HLA-A and HLA-B alleles. These predictions were accurate for most subjects in the first cohort. An observed cluster of highly shared sequence variants was recorded as a likely sequencing artifact. Links to common viral pathogens appeared, in a later analysis, for several of the most significant clusters.

Sequenced material: PBMCs. This TCR was sampled from a man aged 25 to 45 in good health and CMV-seropositive.

The CDR3 sequence: CASSLTTDRAGELFF. The CDR3 DNA sequence: TGTGCCAGCAGCTTAACTACGGACAGGGCCGGGGAGCTGTTTTTT. The chain uses TRBV7-3 and TRBJ2-2; 8 bases line up with TRBD1. The CDR3 loop spans 15 amino acids. The germline V gene has CDR1 SGHTA and CDR2 FQGTGA. V dropped 0 bases and J dropped 6; count of bases not matched to a gene: 3.